These 32 T cell receptor beta chains share one sample of origin, sequenced in a study of cytomegalovirus exposure and HLA in healthy donors. Primers: 60 Vbeta forward and 13 Jbeta reverse. Data came from immunoSEQ multiplex PCR; TCRdb stores just in-frame clones and leaves some out. The top ten clones hold 1.3% of a sample with 200,000 or so clones, around 87% of them seen once. Sequencing input: PBMCs. Every receptor here comes from a young man in good health and CMV-seronegative.

This clone has only a few counts. The chain couples TRBV30 to TRBJ2-2; 8 positions match TRBD2. The CDR3 sequence is 17 residues long. V was clipped by 6 bases and J by 5 bases; unmatched bases: 17. In germline, CDR1 is GTSNPN, CDR2 SVGIG (reference sequence). CDR3 bases: TGTGCCTGCAAAACCCGTAGCGGGGTATGGGGAACCGGGGAGCTGTTTTTT. Its protein is CACKTRSGVWGTGELFF.

The J gene is TRBJ2-5, the V gene TRBV6-1; TRBD2 matches at 9 bases. The CDR3 contains 15 residues. Germline CDR1 and CDR2: MNHNS and SASEGT. V lost 3 bases, J lost 5 bases, and 7 bases stayed unmatched. CDR3 region: CASSEDPSGGETQYF. The CDR3 DNA reads as TGTGCCAGCAGTGAGGATCCAAGCGGGGGGGAGACCCAGTACTTC.

The chain carries TRBV6-5 and TRBJ2-2, with 8 bases identical to TRBD1. The germline V gene has CDR1 MNHEY and CDR2 SVGAGI. The CDR3 runs to 15 residues. Trimming took 1 base from V and 5 from J; bases not matched to a gene: 3. The CDR3 loop is CASSYLTGETGELFF. The CDR3 DNA follows: TGTGCCAGCAGTTACTTGACAGGGGAAACCGGGGAGCTGTTTTTT.

A word on this clone: A read error may account for a junction end that differs from germline. In the same sample, other DNA sequences code for this CDR3. This chain connects TRBV27 to TRBJ2-7; 11 bases map to TRBD1. CDR3 length: 16 residues. Per germline, CDR1 MNHEY and CDR2 SMNVEV (reference sequence). As DNA, the CDR3 is TGTGCCAGCAGACCAACTGGGACAGGGGGTTCCTACGAGCAGTACTTT. It encodes CASRPTGTGGSYEQYF.

CDR3 region: CATQDGGRDEKLFF. DNA for the CDR3: TGTGCCACACAAGATGGGGGCCGAGATGAAAAACTGTTTTTT. The gene calls are TRBV15 and TRBJ1-4, with D perhaps matching TRBD1 (6 bases). Looked up from germline, CDR1 is LNHNV and CDR2 is YYDKDF (reference sequence). The CDR3 runs 14 residues. V shed 9 bases and J shed 6 bases, with 17 bases lying between them.

This sequence joins TRBV7-2 and TRBJ2-1; 9 nucleotides align to TRBD2. In germline, CDR1 is SGHTA, CDR2 FQGNSA. J lost 6 bases, V lost 5 bases, and 8 bases had no gene match. CDR3 length equals 15 residues. CDR3 sequence: CASSRSGGITNEQFF. The CDR3 region has the DNA TGTGCCAGCAGCCGGAGCGGGGGGATAACCAATGAGCAGTTCTTC. The complete variable domain, with remaining parts taken from reference TRBV7-2 and TRBJ2-1, reads GAGVSQSPSNKVTEKGKDVELRCDPISGHTALYWYRQSLGQGLEFLIYFQGNSAPDKSGLPSDRFSAERTGGSVSTLTIQRTQQEDSAVYLCASSRSGGITNEQFFGPGTRLTVL.

This chain links TRBV19 with TRBJ2-5; TRBD1 matches at 11 bases. CDR1 is LNHDA and CDR2 is SQIVND in the germline V gene (reference sequence). CDR3 size: 16 residues. After removal of 3 bases from V and 5 bases from J, the junction contained 8 bases not matched to a gene. The CDR3 reads CASSIRDRGGWETQYF. The CDR3 nucleotides read TGTGCCAGTAGTATTCGGGACAGGGGGGGTTGGGAGACCCAGTACTTC.

This clone came up a few times. V is TRBV5-5 and J is TRBJ2-7; the match to TRBD1 covers 9 bases. The V gene's germline CDR1 is SGHKS and CDR2 YYEKEE (reference sequence). The CDR3 length is 14 residues. Trimming removed 2 bases from V and 5 bases from J; junction bases left unmatched: 5. The CDR3 reads CASSFWDRAHEQYF. The CDR3 nucleotides are TGTGCCAGCAGCTTCTGGGACAGGGCCCACGAGCAGTACTTC.

The chain recombines TRBV5-4 with TRBJ2-3, with a possible D match to TRBD1 (6 bases). Trimming cost V 2 bases and J 4 bases, with 8 bases left between them. The CDR3 is 13 amino acids. Germline V gene lookup returns CDR1 SGHNT and CDR2 YYREEE (reference sequence). CDR3 region: CASSFTGSDTQYF. CDR3 nucleotide sequence: TGTGCCAGCAGCTTTACAGGGTCAGATACGCAGTATTTT.

The chain couples TRBV6-5 to TRBJ2-5; 8 bases line up with TRBD2. This CDR3 has 15 residues. Germline lookup yields CDR1 MNHEY and CDR2 SVGAGI. V dropped 5 bases and J dropped 4; count of bases not matched to a gene: 9. The CDR3 nucleotides are TGTGCCAGCAGTAGAAAGGGACTAGGAGGAGAGACCCAGTACTTC. Translation: CASSRKGLGGETQYF.

A few counts support this clone. The genes are TRBV28 and TRBJ2-3, with D possibly TRBD1 on 5 matching bases. The V end was cut by 4 bases, the J end by 4 bases, with 15 bases between. This CDR3 has 15 amino acids. Germline CDR1 reads MDHEN; CDR2 reads SYDVKM. In nucleotides, the CDR3 is TGTGCCAGCAGTTCTCAACCAGACAGCTCAGATACGCAGTATTTT. Translation gives CASSSQPDSSDTQYF.

In this sample, this clone turned up once. The chain is built from TRBV9 and TRBJ2-7; 7 positions match TRBD1. Germline CDR1 and CDR2: SGDLS and YYNGEE. The trim removed 3 bases at V and 4 bases at J, leaving 1 base unmatched. This CDR3 is 12 amino acids long. CDR3 sequence reads: CASSGQGYEQYF. The CDR3 nucleotides are TGTGCCAGCAGCGGACAGGGATACGAGCAGTACTTC.

The J gene is TRBJ2-7, the V gene TRBV7-8; a possible D gene is TRBD1 (5 bases). The CDR3 spans 14 residues. Germline CDR1 is SGHVS and CDR2 is FQNEAQ. The V gene lost 1 base and the J gene lost 6 bases, with 13 bases spanning the gap. In nucleotides, the CDR3 is TGTGCCAGCAGCTTAGATAGGGGATTCGGCGAGCAGTACTTC. This translates into CASSLDRGFGEQYF.

This chain uses TRBV19 with TRBJ1-2; 12 bases are a match to TRBD1. J lost 4 bases, V lost 4 bases, and 7 bases had no gene match. The CDR3 contains 16 residues. Looked up from germline, CDR1 is LNHDA and CDR2 is SQIVND (reference sequence). The DNA for the CDR3 is TGTGCCAGTAGTACTGCCGGGACAGGGGGCAGCTATGGCTACACCTTC. This encodes CASSTAGTGGSYGYTF. Combining the CDR3 with reference TRBV19 and TRBJ1-2 gives the whole variable domain DGGITQSPKYLFRKEGQNVTLSCEQNLNHDAMYWYRQDPGQGLRLIYYSQIVNDFQKGDIAEGYSVSREKKESFPLTVTSAQKNPTAFYLCASSTAGTGGSYGYTFGSGTRLTVV.

Regarding this clone: This sample includes further DNA sequences coding for the same CDR3. This sequence joins TRBV18 and TRBJ1-2; D is ambiguous. This CDR3 region has 14 residues. V was pared by 2 bases and J by 2 bases, with 9 bases between. Germline CDR1 and CDR2: KGHSH and LQKENI. CDR3 sequence: CASSPSPRNYGYTF. CDR3 DNA: TGTGCCAGCTCACCATCTCCCCGGAACTATGGCTACACCTTC.

This chain uses TRBV11-2 with TRBJ2-7; the D is unclear. Germline lookup yields CDR1 SGHAT and CDR2 FQNNGV. CDR3 length: 14 residues. V lost 1 base, J lost 2 bases, and 9 bases lay in between. The CDR3 protein is CASSLVASTYEQYF. The CDR3 DNA sequence: TGTGCCAGCAGCTTAGTTGCCAGTACCTACGAGCAGTACTTC.

The CDR3 sequence is CASRGQGSHEQYF. For the CDR3, the DNA is TGTGCCAGCAGGGGTCAGGGGAGCCACGAGCAGTACTTC. The chain carries TRBV27 and TRBJ2-7, with D possibly TRBD1 on 6 matching bases. The germline CDR1 and CDR2 sequences are MNHEY and SMNVEV (reference sequence). V lost 6 bases to trimming and J lost 5 bases, with 14 bases between them. This CDR3 comprises 13 residues.

The chain uses TRBV6-6 and TRBJ1-2; D not certain. The CDR3 length is 15 residues. V lost 0 bases and J lost 5, with 13 bases in between. In germline, CDR1 is MNHNY, CDR2 SVGAGI (reference sequence). CDR3 residues: CASSYSRGGLYGYTF. The CDR3 DNA follows: TGTGCCAGCAGTTACTCGAGAGGAGGCCTATATGGCTACACCTTC.

V usage is TRBV19 and J usage is TRBJ1-2; tentatively, D is TRBD1 (5 bases). CDR1 and CDR2 (germline): LNHDA, SQIVND (reference sequence). This CDR3 is 13 amino acids long. V lost 5 bases to trimming and J lost 4 bases, with 11 bases between them. This CDR3 reads CASSGEGTYGYTF. The CDR3 DNA reads as TGTGCCAGTAGTGGGGAGGGGACCTATGGCTACACCTTC.

This clone appeared a single time. This chain uses TRBV2 with TRBJ2-5, with 9 bases aligning to TRBD2. The germline V gene has CDR1 SNHLY and CDR2 FYNNEI. The CDR3 loop spans 13 amino acids. The ends lost 6 bases at V and 5 bases at J; junction bases unmatched: 4. CDR3 coding DNA: TGTGCCAGCAGGGCGGGGGGGCTGGAGACCCAGTACTTC. It yields the protein CASRAGGLETQYF.

The chain is built from TRBV7-9 and TRBJ2-1, with 8 nucleotides matching TRBD2. The germline gives CDR1 SEHNR, CDR2 FQNEAQ (reference sequence). Germline trimming cut 2 bases from V and 9 bases from J; bases unmatched to any gene: 12. The CDR3 consists of 16 residues. The CDR3 spells CASSLRERGGQSEQFF. CDR3 DNA sequence: TGTGCCAGCAGCTTAAGAGAACGGGGGGGCCAGAGTGAGCAGTTCTTC.

On this clone itself: The same CDR3 is also encoded by other DNA sequences in this sample. The V gene is TRBV4-1, the J gene TRBJ1-4, with unresolved D. V was pared by 0 bases and J by 5 bases, with 10 bases between. The CDR3 extends over 15 amino acids. Germline V gives CDR1 MGHRA, CDR2 YSYEKL. In DNA, the CDR3 is TGCGCCAGCAGCCAAGATCGGGGATTCAATGAAAAACTGTTTTTT. Its translation is CASSQDRGFNEKLFF.

The chain employs TRBV28 and TRBJ1-2; a weak D match, TRBD1 (6 bases). V dropped 6 bases and J dropped 2 bases, with 19 bases sitting between them. There are 16 residues in the CDR3. In germline, CDR1 is MDHEN, CDR2 SYDVKM. Here the CDR3 DNA reads TGTGCCAGCAGAAGGGGCGGGGGGGCGCGAAACTATGGCTACACCTTC. This sequence encodes CASRRGGGARNYGYTF.

The V gene is TRBV2, the J gene TRBJ1-5; D is perhaps TRBD1 (5 bases). Germline assignment: CDR1 SNHLY and CDR2 FYNNEI. This CDR3 spans 13 amino acids. V lost 8 bases and J 7 bases, leaving 15 bases between the germline ends. The CDR3 reads CASADGGEQPQHF. The CDR3 nucleotides read TGTGCCAGCGCTGACGGGGGTGAGCAGCCCCAGCATTTT.

This chain uses TRBV5-1 with TRBJ2-7; 9 positions agree with TRBD2. With 7 bases clipped from V and 3 bases from J, the junction kept 5 bases outside the gene matches. Germline-derived CDR1 and CDR2 are SGHRS and YFSETQ. The CDR3 sequence is 13 residues long. The DNA for the CDR3 is TGCGCCAGCTCTCCAGCGGGGGGCTACGAGCAGTACTTC. It translates to CASSPAGGYEQYF.

This chain connects TRBV21-1 to TRBJ2-3; TRBD2, the D gene given by the table, was not confirmed from the DNA. TRBV21-1 is deemed a pseudogene. CDR3 size: 14 residues. The CDR3: CASTGGALWDTQYF. CDR3 bases: TGTGCCAGTACGGGCGGGGCACTCTGGGATACGCAGTATTTT.

The chain recombines TRBV6-5 with TRBJ1-2; 7 bases map to TRBD1. V gave up 8 bases and J gave up 5 bases; unmatched junction bases: 14. The CDR3 has 15 amino acids. The germline V gene has CDR1 MNHEY and CDR2 SVGAGI. The CDR3: CASSYSGTVIYGYTF. CDR3 nucleotide sequence: TGTGCCAGCTCATACTCCGGGACAGTTATTTATGGCTACACCTTC.

This rearrangement joins TRBV5-6 to TRBJ1-1; the D gene is possibly TRBD1 (5 bases). The CDR3 consists of 16 residues. CDR1 SGHDT and CDR2 YYEEEE come from the germline V gene. The V end was cut by 2 bases, the J end by 1 base, with 15 bases between. CDR3 loop: CASSFSLTERNTEAFF. CDR3 in DNA: TGTGCCAGCAGCTTTAGCCTGACAGAAAGGAACACTGAAGCTTTCTTT.

V and J are TRBV7-9 and TRBJ2-3; TRBD2 is a possible D gene (6 bases). CDR3 length: 15 amino acids. CDR1 is SEHNR, CDR2 FQNEAQ, per germline (reference sequence). V was clipped by 0 bases and J by 2 bases, with 9 bases between them. The CDR3 protein is CASSLAAGLTDTQYF. CDR3 DNA: TGTGCCAGCAGCTTAGCGGCGGGGCTCACAGATACGCAGTATTTT.

The gene calls are TRBV6-1 and TRBJ2-5, with 7 bases lining up with TRBD1. The J call may be in error: the DNA end matches TRBJ2-7 better. Germline V gene sequence: CDR1 MNHNS, CDR2 SASEGT. The CDR3 totals 14 residues. CDR3 nucleotide sequence: TGTGCCAGCAGTGAAGATGTTACAGGGGACGAGCAGTACTTC. This codes for CASSEDVTGDEQYF.

V gene TRBV11-2 combines with J gene TRBJ1-1; no firm D call. The CDR3 sequence is 13 residues long. Germline V gene sequence: CDR1 SGHAT, CDR2 FQNNGV. Trimming took off 4 bases at V and 10 bases at J, with 16 bases between the two ends. For the CDR3, the DNA is TGTGCCAGCAGCTCCCTTGTTTCCCTGGCAGCTTTCTTT. Its protein is CASSSLVSLAAFF.

To note about this clone: One end of the junction varies from germline; a read error may be responsible. The chain has TRBV7-9 and TRBJ1-5; D is unclear. The CDR3 length is 11 residues. Germline V lookup: CDR1 SEHNR, CDR2 FQNEAQ (reference sequence). CDR3 DNA sequence: TGTTCCAGCAGCCTGGGAGGGCCCCAGCATTTT. This encodes CSSSLGGPQHF.